Included here is one TCR beta chain sequence, with context. The data belong to a study of blood T cell repertoires in COVID-19. The J segment lost 2 bases and the V segment lost 1 base, leaving 4 bases of the junction unmatched. Germline V gene sequence: CDR1 KGHSH, CDR2 LQKENI. The CDR3 is made up of 15 amino acids. Original processing methods: Estimated nucleated cell counts came from reference gene primer amplification. TCRdb's copy holds only in-frame clones and misses some; the assay was immunoSEQ multiplex PCR. V and J calls and clone size come straight from that table; D and trimming were deduced from the DNA. Of about 40,000 clones in the sample, about 80% were seen once.

Sequencing was carried out using peripheral blood. The sequence derives from a human donor with acute or convalescent COVID-19. The donor label of this sample is uncertain. The chain is built from TRBV18 and TRBJ2-5, with 7 bases lining up with TRBD1. CDR3 sequence reads: CASSPQGQRQETQYF. CDR3 DNA: TGTGCCAGCTCACCACAGGGACAGAGACAAGAGACCCAGTACTTC.